This TCR beta chain was documented in a study of vaccination effects on CD4 cells after COVID-19. Across the whole study: Convalescent patient samples, from a couple of individuals, date to 16 days and one week before vaccination.

CDR1 and CDR2 from the germline V gene are SGHNT and YENEEA. The germline V and J ends were trimmed by 0 bases and 2 bases, with 5 bases remaining between them. The CDR3 spans 14 residues. This clone was recorded once. The antigen is unknown. Before sequencing, viral peptide pools were used by the ViraFEST assay to expand antigen-specific CD4+ T cells. After more than 8 days in culture, the CD4+ T cells were isolated. This person's SARS-CoV-2 infection, confirmed by PCR, occurred between March and December 2020. Wells containing 1.5 million to 2 million PBMC each were cultured with roughly 10 IU/ml IL-2 and approximately 10 ug/ml peptides. Generated by immunoSEQ multiplex PCR, the TCRdb table keeps only in-frame clones and is missing some. The sample records tens of thousands of clones, roughly 69% being singletons.

The chain recombines TRBV11-3 with TRBJ1-3; the D is unclear. The receptor comes from a human donor who had a prior SARS-CoV-2 infection. Sample: CD4+ T cells from PBMCs cultured with HCoV-NL63 spike peptides, taken before COVID-19 vaccination. CDR3 sequence: CASSLDSTGNTIYF. The CDR3 region has the DNA TGTGCCAGCAGCTTAGATTCAACTGGAAACACCATATATTTT.